The 18 T cell receptor beta chains reported below all come from one sample, sequenced in a study of shared clonotypes between healthy human individuals. Here immunoSEQ multiplex PCR was the method, and the copy in TCRdb shows in-frame clones only, minus some. This table holds about 120,000 clones, about 71% found once. The material sequenced was memory CD8+ T cells sorted from blood. Subset described: CD45RO+ cells pooled with CCR7-negative TemRA cells. Every receptor here comes from a woman aged 30 to 39 in good health.

The chain links TRBV4-1 to TRBJ1-2; possible D gene TRBD1, 5 bases. Germline CDR1 is MGHRA and CDR2 is YSYEKL. The CDR3 is 15 amino acids. The ends were cut back, 10 bases at V and 0 bases at J, with 18 bases in the middle. The CDR3 DNA reads as TGCGCCACCGGGTGGGGGGATCCTACTAACTATGGCTACACCTTC. It specifies CATGWGDPTNYGYTF.

The rearrangement links TRBV7-9 to TRBJ1-3, with D unclear. The CDR3 loop spans 15 amino acids. Germline V lookup: CDR1 SEHNR, CDR2 FQNEAQ (reference sequence). The V end was cut by 7 bases, the J end by 0 bases, with 13 bases between. The CDR3 nucleotides read TGTGCCAGCACCCCGTTCGGGATCTCTGGAAACACCATATATTTT. Encoded protein: CASTPFGISGNTIYF.

This clone appeared many times. The V call is TRBV14, the J call TRBJ2-1, with D unresolved. The germline V gene has CDR1 SGHDN and CDR2 FVKESK. The CDR3 spans 13 residues. The V end was cut by 1 base, the J end by 3 bases, with 4 bases between. CDR3 sequence: CASSQGHYNEQFF. The CDR3 coding sequence is TGTGCCAGCAGCCAAGGTCACTACAATGAGCAGTTCTTC.

This clone was detected only a few times. The chain has TRBV7-8 and TRBJ2-1; 14 nucleotides line up with TRBD2. The V segment lost 5 bases and the J segment 5 bases; nucleotides outside the gene matches: 8. Germline lookup yields CDR1 SGHVS and CDR2 FQNEAQ. The CDR3 length is 17 residues. The CDR3 region is CASSRGTSGSWDNEQFF. DNA of the CDR3: TGTGCCAGCAGCCGAGGGACTAGCGGGAGTTGGGACAATGAGCAGTTCTTC.

The J gene is TRBJ1-5, the V gene TRBV4-1, with a weak D call TRBD1 (5 bases). CDR1 is MGHRA, CDR2 YSYEKL, per germline. The CDR3 consists of 15 residues. The V gene lost 1 base and the J gene lost 0 bases, with 7 bases spanning the gap. CDR3 protein: CASSQGQYSNQPQHF. As DNA, the CDR3 is TGCGCCAGCAGCCAAGGACAGTATAGCAATCAGCCCCAGCATTTT.

The genes are TRBV27 and TRBJ2-7; no clear D gene. V was shortened by 5 bases and J by 3 bases, with 11 bases between the two germline ends. This CDR3 has 13 residues. CDR1 is MNHEY and CDR2 is SMNVEV in the germline V gene (reference sequence). The CDR3 loop reads CASSLKAFYEQYF. The CDR3 bases are TGTGCCAGCAGTCTGAAGGCCTTCTACGAGCAGTACTTC.

The rearrangement links TRBV19 to TRBJ1-1; D remains ambiguous. The CDR3 loop spans 16 amino acids. Between the trimmed V and J ends, which lost 1 base and 0 bases, there was a span of 12 bases. The germline gives CDR1 LNHDA, CDR2 SQIVND (reference sequence). The CDR3 nucleotides read TGTGCCAGTAGTATAGTAGCAGCCGGAATGAACACTGAAGCTTTCTTT. It yields the protein CASSIVAAGMNTEAFF.

The V gene is TRBV5-4, the J gene TRBJ1-1; the D is unclear. Trimming stripped 1 base from V and 1 base from J, with 5 bases between. The CDR3 runs 13 residues. CDR1 is SGHNT and CDR2 is YYREEE in the germline V gene (reference sequence). CDR3 sequence reads: CASSLLGNTEAFF. CDR3 nucleotide sequence: TGTGCCAGCAGCTTGTTAGGGAACACTGAAGCTTTCTTT.

CDR3: CASSEGESGANVLTF. In DNA form, the CDR3 reads TGTGCCAGCAGTGAGGGAGAATCTGGGGCCAACGTCCTGACTTTC. This chain connects TRBV6-1 to TRBJ2-6, with D tentatively TRBD2 (5 bases). Trimming left V 3 bases short and J 1 base short, with 7 bases between. CDR1 is MNHNS and CDR2 is SASEGT in the germline V gene. The CDR3 spans 15 residues.

J is TRBJ2-1 and V is TRBV5-1; no reliable D call. The germline V gene has CDR1 SGHRS and CDR2 YFSETQ. Trimming shortened V by 6 bases and J by 4 bases, and 11 bases separated the two germline ends. This CDR3 has 13 residues. In nucleotides, the CDR3 is TGCGCCAGCAATACAAACTTTTACAATGAGCAGTTCTTC. Translation: CASNTNFYNEQFF.

The chain recombines TRBV11-2 with TRBJ1-2; possible D gene TRBD1, 6 bases. Germline V lookup: CDR1 SGHAT, CDR2 FQNNGV. V lost 6 bases and J lost 11, with 25 bases in between. The CDR3 has 15 residues. CDR3 DNA sequence: TGTGCCAGCAGGCCCGAGTGGGGGCTTTATACTACTTACACCTTC. Its translation is CASRPEWGLYTTYTF.

In this sample, this clone turned up once. V is TRBV7-8 and J is TRBJ1-6, with D tentatively TRBD1 (5 bases). V gave up 0 bases and J gave up 8 bases, with 14 bases separating them. CDR3 length: 16 amino acids. The germline CDR1 and CDR2 sequences are SGHVS and FQNEAQ. The CDR3 sequence: CASSLAADRLDSPLHF. The CDR3 DNA sequence: TGTGCCAGCAGCTTAGCAGCAGACAGACTTGATTCACCCCTCCACTTT.

This sequence joins TRBV27 and TRBJ2-3; TRBD2 aligns across 12 bases. The CDR3 extends over 19 amino acids. CDR1 is MNHEY and CDR2 is SMNVEV in the germline V gene (reference sequence). V shed 5 bases, J shed 9 bases, and the junction held 21 bases outside the gene matches. In nucleotides, the CDR3 is TGTGCCAGCAGTACCACTAGCGGGAGGCCCCGCATTGACGCAGTAACGCAGTATTTT. Translating it yields CASSTTSGRPRIDAVTQYF.

About this clone: This sample includes further DNA sequences coding for the same CDR3. The V call is TRBV18, the J call TRBJ2-6; the D is unclear. CDR1 is KGHSH, CDR2 LQKENI, per germline. Trimming shortened V by 0 bases and J by 0 bases, and 6 bases separated the two germline ends. This CDR3 spans 16 amino acids. The CDR3 is CASSPPRYSGANVLTF. DNA for the CDR3: TGTGCCAGCTCACCACCGAGGTACTCTGGGGCCAACGTCCTGACTTTC.

The V call is TRBV18, the J call TRBJ1-4, with 8 bases lining up with TRBD1. V lost 0 bases to trimming and J lost 2 bases; unmatched junction nucleotides: 5. The CDR3 has 17 amino acids. Germline V gene lookup returns CDR1 KGHSH and CDR2 LQKENI. The CDR3 loop is CASSPPVRGLTNEKLFF. CDR3 sequence (DNA): TGTGCCAGCTCACCACCGGTCAGGGGGCTCACTAATGAAAAACTGTTTTTT.

This chain links TRBV5-6 with TRBJ2-7; a possible D gene is TRBD1 (5 bases). The germline V gene has CDR1 SGHDT and CDR2 YYEEEE. This CDR3 region has 15 residues. V dropped 4 bases and J dropped 0 bases, with 14 bases sitting between them. The CDR3 nucleotides read TGTGCCAGCAGCCATTGGACGGACAACTCCTACGAGCAGTACTTC. This translates into CASSHWTDNSYEQYF. The full variable domain, with the rest looked up from reference TRBV5-6 and TRBJ2-7, is DAGVTQSPTHLIKTRGQQVTLRCSPKSGHDTVSWYQQALGQGPQFIFQYYEEEERQRGNFPDRFSGHQFPNYSSELNVNALLLGDSALYLCASSHWTDNSYEQYFGPGTRLTVT.

The chain links TRBV28 to TRBJ2-2, with TRBD1 as a possible D gene (5 bases). CDR3 size: 15 residues. Germline CDR1 reads MDHEN; CDR2 reads SYDVKM. V lost 3 bases to trimming and J lost 2 bases, with 10 bases between them. The CDR3 DNA reads TGTGCCAGCAGTTTCAGGCAGGGAAACACCGGGGAGCTGTTTTTT. Amino acid sequence: CASSFRQGNTGELFF.

V usage is TRBV28 and J usage is TRBJ1-5; 8 positions match TRBD1. V was pared by 5 bases and J by 6 bases, with 12 bases of the junction left unmatched. Germline CDR1 reads MDHEN; CDR2 reads SYDVKM. This CDR3 region has 16 residues. The CDR3 spells CASSPPGQGAAQPQHF. The CDR3 bases are TGTGCCAGCAGTCCCCCGGGGCAGGGGGCCGCTCAGCCCCAGCATTTT.